This TCR beta chain is from a study of T-cell memory formation after mild COVID-19. Study-wide points: Some SARS-CoV-2-responding clones were already detected in memory before infection. Day 15 to 85 contractors were CD4/CD8 balanced; later expanders leaned CD4+.

Turning to this clonotype: What it binds is not known.

CDR3 length: 14 amino acids. Germline V gives CDR1 SNHLY, CDR2 FYNNEI. V shed 6 bases and J shed 2 bases, with 11 bases lying between them. TCRdb fed the 5' RACE reads into MiXCR, producing one record per CDR3 protein. Of about 190,000 distinct CDR3 sequences listed, around 25% are singletons. The TCR comes from an adult woman who had mild COVID-19 (a few samples of this study predate the infection). Cell type and time point are not known. Sequencing was carried out using PBMCs or a T cell subset sorted from them (not recorded which). This chain joins TRBV2 and TRBJ1-5; D not certain. The CDR3 loop is CASSGTERNQPQHF. As DNA, the CDR3 is TGTGCCAGCAGCGGCACAGAGCGCAATCAGCCCCAGCATTTT.